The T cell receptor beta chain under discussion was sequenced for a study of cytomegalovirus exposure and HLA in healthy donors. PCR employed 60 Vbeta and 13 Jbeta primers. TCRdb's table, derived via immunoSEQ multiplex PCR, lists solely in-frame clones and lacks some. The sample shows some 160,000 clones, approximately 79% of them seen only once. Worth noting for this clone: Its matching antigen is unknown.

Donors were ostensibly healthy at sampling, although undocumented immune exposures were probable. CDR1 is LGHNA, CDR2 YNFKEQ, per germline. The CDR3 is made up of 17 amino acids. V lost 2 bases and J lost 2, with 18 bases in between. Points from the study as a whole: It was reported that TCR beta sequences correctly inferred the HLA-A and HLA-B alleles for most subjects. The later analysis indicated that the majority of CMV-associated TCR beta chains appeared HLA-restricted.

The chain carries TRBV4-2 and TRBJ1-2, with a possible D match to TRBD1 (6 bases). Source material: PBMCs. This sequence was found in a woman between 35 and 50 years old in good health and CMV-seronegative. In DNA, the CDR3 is TGTGCCAGCAGCCAACGCCCCCTACAGGGCGAGAACTATGGCTACACCTTC. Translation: CASSQRPLQGENYGYTF.